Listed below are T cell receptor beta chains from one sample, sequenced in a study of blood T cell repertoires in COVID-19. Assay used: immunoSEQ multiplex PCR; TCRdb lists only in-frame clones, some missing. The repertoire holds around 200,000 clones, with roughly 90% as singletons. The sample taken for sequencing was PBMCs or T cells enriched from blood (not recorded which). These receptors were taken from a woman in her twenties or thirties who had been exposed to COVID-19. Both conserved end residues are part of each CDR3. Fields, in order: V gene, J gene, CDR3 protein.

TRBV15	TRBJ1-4	CATSRDRQSNEKLFF
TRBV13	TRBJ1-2	CASSFLGGGYGYTF
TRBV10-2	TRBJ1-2	CASRKGQNYGYTF
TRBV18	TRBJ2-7	CASSPSSGTSGLYEQYF
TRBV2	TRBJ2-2	CASRQGGNTGELFF
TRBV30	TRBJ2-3	CAWTWGVRTDTQYF
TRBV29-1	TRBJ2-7	CSVGGTGLSYEQYF
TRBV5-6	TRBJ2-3	CASSPITGLDTQYF
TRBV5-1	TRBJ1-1	CASTLNSGNTEAFF
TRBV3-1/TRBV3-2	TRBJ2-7	CASSRSGQAYEQYF
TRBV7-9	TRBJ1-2	CASSSDRDYGYTF
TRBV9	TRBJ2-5	CASSPPGQGRETQYF
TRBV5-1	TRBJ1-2	CASSLAREYGYTF
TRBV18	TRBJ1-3	CASSPGFSGNTIYF
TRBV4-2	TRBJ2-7	CASSQEIAGNSYEQYF
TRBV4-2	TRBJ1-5	CASSQATAALGPQHF
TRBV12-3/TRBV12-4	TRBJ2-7	CASRGGAVREQYF
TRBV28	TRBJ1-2	CASGTGTGTYGYTF
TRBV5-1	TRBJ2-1	CASSRDGTGANEQFF
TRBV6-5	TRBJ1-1	CASSKQGPNTEAFF
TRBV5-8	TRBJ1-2	CASSLGQDYGYTF
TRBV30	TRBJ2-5	CAWSVLRASKETQYF
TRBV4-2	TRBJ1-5	CASSQGLQTSNQPQHF
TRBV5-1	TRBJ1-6	CASSLVYDGDSPLHF
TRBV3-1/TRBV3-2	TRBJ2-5	CASSIAAGTSFDETQYF
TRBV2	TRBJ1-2	CASSEGDRMGYGYTF
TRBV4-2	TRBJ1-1	CASSHLQANTEAFF
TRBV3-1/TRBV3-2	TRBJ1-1	CASTTSEGNTEAFF
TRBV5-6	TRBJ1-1	CASSFPQGEAFF
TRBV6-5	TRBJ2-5	CAIVQHRLQETQYF
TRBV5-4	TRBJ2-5	CASSVPGETQYF
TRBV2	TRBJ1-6	CASAQTDYNSPLHF
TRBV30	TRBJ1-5	CAWSALFSNQPQHF
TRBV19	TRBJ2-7	CASGTGVTYEQYF
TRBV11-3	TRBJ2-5	CASSPSETQYF
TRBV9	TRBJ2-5	CASSVGQGQETQYF
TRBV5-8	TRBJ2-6	CASSTRGQPYSGANVLTF
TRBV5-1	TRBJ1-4	CASSLDPGRGEKLFF
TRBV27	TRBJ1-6	CASRGDHSYNSPLHF
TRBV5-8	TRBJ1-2	CASSLAAGQGNYGYTF
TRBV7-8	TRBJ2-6	CASSPRDWLGSGANVLTF
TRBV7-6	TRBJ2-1	CASSLRDTDNEQFF
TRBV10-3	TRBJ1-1	CATLQGANTEAFF
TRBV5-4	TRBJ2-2	CASSTGQGHTGELFF
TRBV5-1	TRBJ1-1	CASSTEGGGNTEAFF
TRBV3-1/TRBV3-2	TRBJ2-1	CASSQEPNYYSYNEQFF
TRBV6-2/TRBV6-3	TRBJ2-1	CASSRPLGANEQFF
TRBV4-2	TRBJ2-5	CASSQDPSGGLETQYF
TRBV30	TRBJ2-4	CAWSHTPAGGYVKNIQYF
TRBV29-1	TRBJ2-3	CSVQPGPGRANTQYF
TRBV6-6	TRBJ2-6	CASSRTASSGANVLTF
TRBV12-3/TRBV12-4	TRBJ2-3	CASSGVTDTQYF
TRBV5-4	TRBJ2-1	CASSLEVRGAYNEQFF
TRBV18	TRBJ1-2	CASSPRTDYGYTF
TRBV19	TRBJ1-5	CASSREFNQPQHF
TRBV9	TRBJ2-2	CASSLRSGELFF
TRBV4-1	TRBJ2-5	CASSQALTGPQETQYF
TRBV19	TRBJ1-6	CASRKGQEGAPLHF
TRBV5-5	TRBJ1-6	CASSWQGSNSPLHF
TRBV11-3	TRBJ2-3	CASSKAHYTGDTQYF